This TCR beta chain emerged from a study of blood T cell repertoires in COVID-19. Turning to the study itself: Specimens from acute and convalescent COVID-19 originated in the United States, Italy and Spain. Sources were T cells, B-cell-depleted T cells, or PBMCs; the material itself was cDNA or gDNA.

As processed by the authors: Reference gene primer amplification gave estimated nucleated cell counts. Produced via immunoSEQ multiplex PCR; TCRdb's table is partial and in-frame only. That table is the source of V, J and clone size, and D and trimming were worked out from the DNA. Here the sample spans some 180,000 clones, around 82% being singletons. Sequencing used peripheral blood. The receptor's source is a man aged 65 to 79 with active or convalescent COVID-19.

CDR3 sequence (DNA): TGTGCCAGCACAGGGTCCAATGAGCAGTTCTTC. Translation: CASTGSNEQFF. J is TRBJ2-1 and V is TRBV2; a weak D match, TRBD1 (5 bases). Germline V CDR1 and CDR2: SNHLY, FYNNEI. V lost 7 bases and J lost 6, with 7 bases in between. CDR3 length: 11 residues.